The present T cell receptor beta chain was sequenced within a study of blood T cells in healthy people across ages. Study findings and constraints: A greater number of naive CD4+ cells and higher diversity distinguished long-lived donors from aged donors. Correlation between TCR beta diversity and naive T cell percentage was strong.

Through a sample-barcoded 5' primer and a J-beta primer mix, a second PCR was run for 7 to 11 cycles. Each TCR beta cDNA got a 12-nucleotide random molecular identifier. In TCRdb, the 5' RACE reads were re-called with MiXCR into one record per CDR3 protein. The table shows roughly 2 million distinct CDR3 sequences, with roughly 50% occurring only once. Germline V lookup: CDR1 ENHRY, CDR2 SYGVKD. J was trimmed by 2 bases and V by 4 bases; bases with no gene match: 1. The CDR3 length is 13 residues. For this clonotype: Its antigen is not known.

The sample was blood. This sequence was found in a woman in her thirties or forties in good health. V is TRBV10-3 and J is TRBJ1-2; 7 nucleotides agree with TRBD1. The CDR3 is CAISGQGNYGYTF. CDR3 nucleotide sequence: TGTGCCATCAGTGGACAGGGAAACTATGGCTACACCTTC.